The next 29 T cell receptor beta chains were all read from a single sample in a study of blood T cell repertoires in COVID-19. The protocol was immunoSEQ multiplex PCR, while the TCRdb copy is restricted to in-frame clones and leaves out a portion. The sample shows some 70,000 clones, about 90% of them seen only once. Sequences were obtained from peripheral blood. All receptors come from a human donor with active COVID-19. The donor label of this sample is uncertain.

The table lists this clone with a count of one. This chain connects TRBV19 to TRBJ1-1; TRBD1 might be the D (5 bases). This CDR3 spans 19 amino acids. Trimming shortened V by 5 bases and J by 1 base, and 26 bases separated the two germline ends. Germline V CDR1 and CDR2: LNHDA, SQIVND (reference sequence). CDR3 in amino acids: CASSGTAWGGIAWNTEAFF. CDR3 bases: TGTGCCAGTAGTGGGACCGCATGGGGGGGAATTGCGTGGAACACTGAAGCTTTCTTT.

This clone appeared a few times. J is TRBJ1-1 and V is TRBV12-3 or TRBV12-4, with TRBD1 matching 8 bases. After removal of 2 bases from V and 11 bases from J, the junction contained 7 bases not matched to a gene. CDR3 length: 13 residues. CDR3 nucleotide sequence: TGTGCCAGCAGTTTAATAGGACAGGGAAAGGCTTTCTTT. This codes for CASSLIGQGKAFF.

Of note for this clone: At one boundary the junction diverges from the germline segment, which might be a read error. The V gene is TRBV18, the J gene TRBJ1-2; a weak D match, TRBD1 (6 bases). The germline gives CDR1 KGHSH, CDR2 LQKENI. The length of the CDR3 is 10 residues. The CDR3 bases are TGTGCCAGCGCCCGACAGGAACTACACTTC. This translates into CASARQELHF.

This rearrangement joins TRBV3-1 (or the pseudogene TRBV3-2) to TRBJ1-1; D is possibly TRBD1 (5 bases). CDR1 LGHDT and CDR2 YNNKEL come from the germline V gene (reference sequence). The V end lost 1 base, the J end lost 4 bases, and 10 bases lay between the germline ends. The CDR3 is made up of 14 amino acids. The CDR3 DNA follows: TGTGCCAGCAGCCAAGTTCAGGGAACCACTGAAGCTTTCTTT. Translation: CASSQVQGTTEAFF.

The chain carries TRBV28 and TRBJ2-1; 10 nucleotides match TRBD2. With V trimmed by 3 bases and J by 3 bases, 2 bases remained unmatched. Per germline, CDR1 MDHEN and CDR2 SYDVKM. The CDR3 is made up of 15 amino acids. The CDR3 DNA follows: TGTGCCAGCAGTTTTACTAGCGGGATCTACAATGAGCAGTTCTTC. Its protein is CASSFTSGIYNEQFF.

The rearrangement links TRBV28 to TRBJ1-1; the match to TRBD1 covers 9 bases. Looked up from germline, CDR1 is MDHEN and CDR2 is SYDVKM. This CDR3 spans 15 amino acids. The trim removed 6 bases at V and 6 bases at J, leaving 11 bases unmatched. The DNA of the CDR3 is TGTGCCAGCAGATCGGACAGGGGAAGTGGGGCTGAAGCTTTCTTT. Translation gives CASRSDRGSGAEAFF.

The chain recombines TRBV12-3 or TRBV12-4 with TRBJ2-7; D is unclear. The CDR3 sequence is 13 residues long. With 1 base removed from V and 0 bases from J, the gap between germline ends came to 4 bases. The CDR3 DNA sequence: TGTGCCAGCAGTTTAGGGAGCTCCTACGAGCAGTACTTC. Its protein product is CASSLGSSYEQYF.

The CDR3 DNA sequence: TGTGCCAGCAGCCTTCAGGGTGGGTCCAATCAGCCCCAGCATTTT. As protein: CASSLQGGSNQPQHF. This chain connects TRBV5-4 to TRBJ1-5; weak D call: TRBD1 (5 bases). The CDR3 runs 15 residues. Trimming removed 4 bases from V and 3 bases from J, with 14 bases in between. Germline V gene lookup returns CDR1 SGHNT and CDR2 YYREEE (reference sequence).

Concerning this clone: Other DNA sequences in the sample encode the same CDR3. V gene TRBV13 combines with J gene TRBJ2-2; the D gene is possibly TRBD2 (5 bases). The CDR3 has 15 residues. The ends were cut back, 1 base at V and 10 bases at J, with 16 bases in the middle. CDR1 is PRHDT and CDR2 is FYEKMQ in the germline V gene (reference sequence). The chain's CDR3 is CASSLALREGEELFF. Here the CDR3 DNA reads TGTGCCAGCAGCTTAGCCTTGCGCGAGGGAGAGGAGCTGTTTTTT.

The chain carries TRBV7-9 and TRBJ2-3, with 9 bases aligning to TRBD1. The V and J ends lost 5 bases and 2 bases, in that order; junction bases with no gene match: 5. The CDR3 length is 15 residues. CDR1 is SEHNR and CDR2 is FQNEAQ in the germline V gene (reference sequence). CDR3 nucleotides: TGTGCCAGCAGCACCTGGGACAGGGTCACAGATACGCAGTATTTT. This sequence encodes CASSTWDRVTDTQYF.

The chain has TRBV3-1 (or the pseudogene TRBV3-2) and TRBJ2-6, with D possibly matching TRBD1 (5 bases). Germline-derived CDR1 and CDR2 are LGHDT and YNNKEL (reference sequence). This CDR3 has 16 residues. V lost 3 bases, J lost 0 bases, and 9 bases lay in between. CDR3 loop: CASSQATVSGANVLTF. Written as DNA, the CDR3 is TGTGCCAGCAGCCAGGCGACAGTCTCTGGGGCCAACGTCCTGACTTTC.

The chain couples TRBV28 to TRBJ1-2, with a weak D call TRBD1 (6 bases). Per germline, CDR1 MDHEN and CDR2 SYDVKM. The V and J ends lost 6 bases and 7 bases respectively, with 21 bases between them. The CDR3 totals 15 residues. CDR3 protein: CASSIGGDRGAGYTF. CDR3 sequence (DNA): TGTGCCAGCAGCATAGGGGGGGACCGGGGGGCTGGCTACACCTTC.

The J gene is TRBJ1-5, the V gene TRBV27; no reliable D call. CDR1 is MNHEY, CDR2 SMNVEV, per germline (reference sequence). The CDR3 loop spans 14 amino acids. Trimming removed 6 bases from V and 0 bases from J, with 9 bases in between. In nucleotides, the CDR3 is TGTGCCAGCAGCCCAGGTTTTAGCAATCAGCCCCAGCATTTT. Its protein is CASSPGFSNQPQHF.

The gene calls are TRBV11-3 and TRBJ1-1; maybe TRBD1 (5 bases). Per the germline V gene, CDR1 is SGHNT and CDR2 is YENEEA. The CDR3 has 11 amino acids. V lost 2 bases to trimming and J lost 8 bases, with 6 bases between them. CDR3 DNA: TGTGCCAGCAGCTTAAACAGGGAAGCTTTCTTT. Its translation: CASSLNREAFF.

The chain couples TRBV14 to TRBJ2-1; 11 bases agree with TRBD1. The germline CDR1 and CDR2 sequences are SGHDN and FVKESK. The CDR3 sequence is 15 residues long. With V trimmed by 8 bases and J by 2 bases, 5 bases remained unmatched. The CDR3 DNA sequence: TGTGCCAGCTCCCGGACAGGGGGCGCCTACAATGAGCAGTTCTTC. It encodes CASSRTGGAYNEQFF.

The chain has TRBV6-5 and TRBJ1-2; D unclear. This CDR3 is built from 13 residues. The germline V gene has CDR1 MNHEY and CDR2 SVGAGI. With 7 bases removed from V and 2 bases from J, the gap between germline ends came to 11 bases. The CDR3 DNA sequence: TGTGCCAGCACCAAGGCAGCGAACTATGGCTACACCTTC. Translated, it gives CASTKAANYGYTF.

V is TRBV6-2 or TRBV6-3 and J is TRBJ2-1; possibly TRBD2 for D (5 bases). Germline CDR1 and CDR2: MNHEY and SVGEGT. The germline V and J ends were trimmed by 5 bases and 0 bases, with 17 bases remaining between them. The CDR3 loop spans 17 amino acids. For the CDR3, the DNA is TGTGCCAGCAGTCTATCTCCGCAGCGGAGCTCCTACAATGAGCAGTTCTTC. It is translated as CASSLSPQRSSYNEQFF.

The chain joins TRBV6-5 to TRBJ2-2; 11 nucleotides line up with TRBD2. J lost 8 bases, V lost 6 bases, and 8 bases had no gene match. Germline loops: CDR1 MNHEY, CDR2 SVGAGI. The CDR3 sequence is 15 residues long. The CDR3 spells CASRRTSGSSGELFF. As DNA, the CDR3 is TGTGCCAGCAGGCGAACTAGCGGGAGTTCAGGGGAGCTGTTTTTT.

The CDR3 nucleotides read TGCGCCAGCAGCAACCTGCCGGGACTAGCTGCAGATACGCAGTATTTT. This gives the protein CASSNLPGLAADTQYF. The rearrangement uses TRBV4-3 and TRBJ2-3; 9 bases are shared with TRBD2. The CDR3 runs 16 residues. The V gene end was trimmed by 5 bases and the J gene end by 4 bases; junction bases not matched to a gene: 10. In germline, CDR1 is LGHNA, CDR2 YSLEER.

Of note for this clone: One end of the junction fails to match germline, which may point to a read error. This chain links TRBV7-2 with TRBJ2-5; 11 nucleotides align to TRBD1. Germline CDR1 and CDR2: SGHTA and FQGNSA. The CDR3 sequence is 17 residues long. CDR3 nucleotides: TGTGCCAGCACCTTAGGGACCGGGACAGGGGGAGTGGAGACCCAGTACTTC. It yields the protein CASTLGTGTGGVETQYF.

The chain is built from TRBV28 and TRBJ1-2; 9 bases are shared with TRBD1. The CDR3 runs 16 residues. J gave up 4 bases and V 6 bases, and 12 bases lay outside the gene matches. CDR1 is MDHEN and CDR2 is SYDVKM in the germline V gene. The CDR3 DNA reads TGTGCCAGCAGATTACGGACAGGGGCGGGGGGCTATGGCTACACCTTC. This encodes CASRLRTGAGGYGYTF.

This chain links TRBV27 with TRBJ1-5, with D tentatively TRBD1 (5 bases). CDR3 size: 15 residues. The germline V gene encodes CDR1 MNHEY and CDR2 SMNVEV (reference sequence). V lost 4 bases and J lost 1, with 11 bases in between. Written as DNA, the CDR3 is TGTGCCAGCAGTTCCCCAGGGAGGAGCAATCAGCCCCAGCATTTT. Protein: CASSSPGRSNQPQHF.

The chain employs TRBV2 and TRBJ2-7; 7 bases are a match to TRBD1. V shed 5 bases and J 3 bases; nucleotides not matched to a gene: 1. The CDR3 contains 12 residues. CDR1 and CDR2 from the germline V gene are SNHLY and FYNNEI. In nucleotides, the CDR3 is TGTGCCAGCAGTCCAGGGGGCTACGAGCAGTACTTC. Translating it yields CASSPGGYEQYF.

J is TRBJ2-3 and V is TRBV5-6; TRBD2 agrees at 13 bases. V lost 5 bases to trimming and J lost 8 bases; unmatched junction nucleotides: 5. This CDR3 spans 14 amino acids. Germline V gene data show CDR1 as SGHDT and CDR2 as YYEEEE. Written as DNA, the CDR3 is TGTGCCAGCAGACTAGCGGGAGGGGAGGGTACGCAGTATTTT. Translation gives CASRLAGGEGTQYF.

The chain combines TRBV7-2 with TRBJ1-1; no clear D gene. Trimming took 2 bases from V and 3 from J, leaving 4 bases between them. Per germline, CDR1 SGHTA and CDR2 FQGNSA. There are 12 residues in the CDR3. The CDR3 reads CASSLIDTEAFF. Here the CDR3 DNA reads TGTGCCAGCAGCTTAATCGACACTGAAGCTTTCTTT.

J is TRBJ2-4 and V is TRBV19, with D perhaps matching TRBD1 (7 bases). This CDR3 comprises 15 residues. V dropped 5 bases and J dropped 7 bases, with 18 bases sitting between them. The germline gives CDR1 LNHDA, CDR2 SQIVND (reference sequence). The CDR3 sequence: CASSLGTAGGNIQYF. CDR3 coding DNA: TGTGCCAGTAGTCTCGGGACCGCAGGGGGGAACATTCAGTACTTC.

The rearrangement joins TRBV7-2 to TRBJ2-7, with 9 nucleotides matching TRBD1. Trimming removed 1 base from V and 5 bases from J; junction bases left unmatched: 6. The CDR3 is 15 residues long. Germline-derived CDR1 and CDR2 are SGHTA and FQGNSA. The CDR3 loop reads CASSLDRGLHNEQYF. In nucleotides, the CDR3 is TGTGCCAGCAGCTTAGACAGGGGGCTTCACAACGAGCAGTACTTC.

For the CDR3, the DNA is TGTGCCAGTAGTGGGGCCGACTATGGCTACACCTTC. Translating it yields CASSGADYGYTF. This sequence joins TRBV19 and TRBJ1-2; D might be TRBD1 (5 bases). Germline CDR1 and CDR2: LNHDA and SQIVND (reference sequence). The V and J ends lost 5 bases and 3 bases respectively, with 7 bases between them. The CDR3 contains 12 residues.

The V gene is TRBV18, the J gene TRBJ1-2, with D perhaps matching TRBD1 (5 bases). CDR3 length: 16 residues. CDR1 is KGHSH and CDR2 is LQKENI in the germline V gene. V shed 4 bases and J shed 4 bases, with 19 bases lying between them. The CDR3 region is CASSRNRGESSYGYTF. CDR3 DNA: TGTGCCAGCTCACGGAACCGGGGGGAGAGCAGCTATGGCTACACCTTC.